Presented here are 5 T cell receptor beta chains from one specimen sequenced in a study of neoadjuvant anti-PD-1 for oral cavity cancer. Sequencing was performed with immunoSEQ multiplex PCR; in TCRdb, only in-frame clones are kept and a portion is missing. The sample lists 80,000 to 95,000 clones, about four fifths occurring once. Specimen: PBMCs, collected before nivolumab (anti-PD-1) treatment. The receptors derive from a person between 40 and 85 years old with oral cavity squamous cell carcinoma.

The V and J genes are TRBV9 and TRBJ2-3; D assignment may be TRBD1 or TRBD2 (5 bases each). Germline CDR1 reads SGDLS; CDR2 reads YYNGEE. The length of the CDR3 is 19 residues. Deletions cut 4 bases from V and 2 bases from J, with 26 bases between. CDR3 in DNA: TGTGCCAGCAGCCCCCTGGGACGGTTGGGGATTATTTCCACAGATACGCAGTATTTT. It is translated as CASSPLGRLGIISTDTQYF.

J is TRBJ1-2 and V is TRBV27; D is uncertain. The germline gives CDR1 MNHEY, CDR2 SMNVEV (reference sequence). Deletions cut 8 bases from V and 7 bases from J, with 11 bases between. The CDR3 loop spans 11 amino acids. Written as DNA, the CDR3 is TGTGCCAGCGGCCCATTGGGTGGCTACACCTTC. Translation gives CASGPLGGYTF.

The genes are TRBV6-1 and TRBJ1-5; D perhaps matches TRBD1 (5 bases). This CDR3 spans 14 amino acids. Germline-derived CDR1 and CDR2 are MNHNS and SASEGT. The V end was cut by 7 bases, the J end by 1 base, with 11 bases between. CDR3 coding DNA: TGTGCCAGCACTGCTTGGGGGAGCAATCAGCCCCAGCATTTT. It codes for CASTAWGSNQPQHF.

The V and J genes are TRBV5-1 and TRBJ2-2; D ambiguous. V was shortened by 0 bases and J by 1 base, with 7 bases between the two germline ends. CDR3 length: 15 residues. From germline, CDR1 is SGHRS and CDR2 YFSETQ. CDR3 in amino acids: CASSLGRLNTGELFF. In nucleotides, the CDR3 is TGCGCCAGCAGCTTGGGCAGGTTGAACACCGGGGAGCTGTTTTTT. Variable domain in full (rest from reference TRBV5-1 and TRBJ2-2): KAGVTQTPRYLIKTRGQQVTLSCSPISGHRSVSWYQQTPGQGLQFLFEYFSETQRNKGNFPGRFSGRQFSNSRSEMNVSTLELGDSALYLCASSLGRLNTGELFFGEGSRLTVL.

This chain joins TRBV28 and TRBJ2-3, with TRBD1 matching 7 bases. Per germline, CDR1 MDHEN and CDR2 SYDVKM. This CDR3 comprises 15 residues. CDR3 protein: CASSSGTAKGDTQYF. CDR3 nucleotide sequence: TGTGCGAGCTCCTCCGGGACAGCCAAAGGAGATACGCAGTATTTT.